This TCR beta chain was profiled in a study of blood T cell repertoires in COVID-19. About the study: Researchers got acute and convalescent COVID-19 samples from the United States, Italy and Spain. T cells, B-cell-depleted T cells, or PBMCs provided the cDNA or gDNA that served as material.

Authors' methods: Reference gene primer amplification yielded estimated nucleated cell counts. Some clones are missing from TCRdb's copy, which holds only in-frame ones; the method was immunoSEQ multiplex PCR. The V and J calls and clone size come from that table; D and trimming were worked out from the DNA. The table shows 45,000 to 60,000 clones, with around four fifths occurring only once. The CDR3 spans 15 residues. V gave up 10 bases and J gave up 0 bases; unmatched junction bases: 7. Germline lookup yields CDR1 MGHDK and CDR2 SYGVNS. The sample consisted of peripheral blood. This receptor was taken from a woman aged 80 or over with acute or convalescent COVID-19. This chain uses TRBV25-1 with TRBJ1-1, with TRBD1 matching over 11 bases. Here the CDR3 reads CAIGGQGDMNTEAFF. CDR3 DNA sequence: TGTGCCATCGGGGGACAGGGGGACATGAACACTGAAGCTTTCTTT.